This TCR beta chain originates from a study of cytomegalovirus exposure and HLA in healthy donors. Whole-study context: The 90 to 150 validation repertoires used the same platform as the 650 to 750 first-cohort repertoires, a later analysis reported.

CDR1 and CDR2 (germline): MGHRA, YSYEKL. Trimming cost V 8 bases and J 2 bases; bases outside gene matches: 4. CDR3 length: 15 residues. Study-wide findings and caveats: Cytomegalovirus status was reportedly diagnosed by the classifier with high sensitivity and specificity. Usually a TCR sequence was rare, but some public TCRs were found in many donors.

TCRdb keeps only in-frame clones here, not all; method: immunoSEQ multiplex PCR. There are about 360,000 clones in the sample; about nine tenths occur only once, and 0.65% to 0.95% lies in the top ten. Notes on this clone: Its antigen remains unknown.

This clonotype was sampled from a woman between 18 and 29 years old in good health and CMV-seronegative. V and J are TRBV4-1 and TRBJ2-2; 11 bases are a match to TRBD2. The sequenced sample was PBMCs. In DNA, the CDR3 is TGCGCCAGCTCAACTAGCGGGAGTAACACCGGGGAGCTGTTTTTT. Translating gives CASSTSGSNTGELFF.